Sequencing of this TCR beta chain was carried out in a study of molecular identifiers for immune sequencing clone quantification. The CDR3 has 18 amino acids. CDR1 and CDR2 from the germline V gene are MNHEY and SVGAGI. TCRdb reanalysed the PCR reads using MiXCR and keeps one entry per CDR3 protein. Of about 100,000 distinct CDR3 sequences listed, roughly a third were seen once; the top ten hold 4% to 4.5%. Of note for this clonotype: Germline and junction disagree at one end, which may indicate a read error.

The genes are TRBV6-5 and TRBJ2-3; D tentatively fits TRBD1 or TRBD2 (7 bases each). The receptor comes from a human donor in good health. Some libraries in this study had Jurkat cell RNA spiked in. The sample consisted of naive CD8+ T cells from blood, with Jurkat cell RNA spiked in. The subset was: FACS-sorted CD8+CD4-CCR7+CD45RA+ naive T cells. CDR3 DNA: TGTGCCAGCAGTTACGTTTTCAGGGGGGGAGGTAACACAGATACGCAGAATTTT. Translated, it gives CASSYVFRGGGNTDTQNF.